The 16 T cell receptor beta chains in this list originate from one sample, sequenced in a study of T cell repertoires in ileal Crohn's disease. As for time point: inflamed ileum from the surgical specimen. Profiling relied on immunoSEQ multiplex PCR, and the TCRdb table lists in-frame clones only, not all of them. This sample has about 18,000 clones, with roughly 76% found just once. Sequences were obtained from ileal tissue. The receptors were gathered from an adult with Crohn's disease.

A remark on this clone: The sample contains more than one DNA sequence encoding this CDR3. The V call is TRBV5-4, the J call TRBJ1-5, with 9 bases fitting TRBD1. Per the germline V gene, CDR1 is SGHNT and CDR2 is YYREEE (reference sequence). The CDR3 has 15 residues. J gave up 0 bases and V 4 bases, and 2 bases lay outside the gene matches. CDR3 bases: TGTGCCAGCAGCCTGGACAGGGGTAGCAATCAGCCCCAGCATTTT. It translates to CASSLDRGSNQPQHF.

V is TRBV5-5 and J is TRBJ2-5; D is unclear. V was trimmed by 1 base and J by 5 bases, leaving 12 bases between them. Germline V CDR1 and CDR2: SGHKS, YYEKEE (reference sequence). The CDR3 spans 14 residues. The CDR3: CASSLLARSETQYF. The DNA of the CDR3 is TGTGCCAGCAGCTTGTTGGCTAGATCTGAGACCCAGTACTTC.

This chain links TRBV6-6 with TRBJ2-3; D not resolved. CDR1 is MNHNY, CDR2 SVGAGI, per germline (reference sequence). CDR3 length: 13 amino acids. Deletions cut 7 bases from V and 0 bases from J, with 8 bases between. CDR3 loop: CASKSPSTDTQYF. The CDR3 coding sequence is TGTGCCAGCAAGAGCCCTAGCACAGATACGCAGTATTTT.

The rearrangement joins TRBV6-1 to TRBJ2-3; D is uncertain. V shed 4 bases and J shed 3 bases, with 8 bases lying between them. This CDR3 contains 13 residues. Germline loops: CDR1 MNHNS, CDR2 SASEGT. The CDR3 region is CASSGWQTDTQYF. The CDR3 nucleotides are TGTGCCAGCAGTGGTTGGCAGACAGATACGCAGTATTTT.

This chain connects TRBV5-3 to TRBJ1-4; 10 nucleotides align to TRBD1. TRBV5-3 belongs to the ORF category, with a function that is uncertain. The CDR3 is 18 residues long. With 3 bases clipped from V and 7 bases from J, the junction kept 15 bases outside the gene matches. The CDR3 DNA reads TGTGCCAGAAGCTGTGCCGGGACAGGGGTTCCCACCCCTGAAAAACTGTTTTTT. Amino acids: CARSCAGTGVPTPEKLFF.

The chain links TRBV18 to TRBJ2-5; D gene unclear. CDR1 and CDR2 (germline): KGHSH, LQKENI. This CDR3 has 13 residues. V was shortened by 3 bases and J by 1 base, with 6 bases between the two germline ends. In DNA form, the CDR3 reads TGTGCCAGCTCACCCGACATCCAAGAGACCCAGTACTTC. Amino acids: CASSPDIQETQYF.

The chain carries TRBV27 and TRBJ2-3, with no clear D. The germline gives CDR1 MNHEY, CDR2 SMNVEV (reference sequence). Trimming removed 5 bases at V and 0 bases at J, with 15 bases between. CDR3 length equals 16 residues. The chain's CDR3 is CASSEATQLSTDTQYF. The CDR3 DNA reads TGTGCCAGCAGTGAGGCGACTCAACTTAGCACAGATACGCAGTATTTT.

This clone was recorded only once. The chain carries TRBV7-8 and TRBJ2-1, with D unresolved. CDR1 SGHVS and CDR2 FQNEAQ come from the germline V gene. The CDR3 length is 11 residues. V dropped 2 bases and J dropped 12 bases, with 8 bases sitting between them. CDR3 region: CASSLSKMQFF. DNA for the CDR3: TGTGCCAGCAGCTTATCCAAAATGCAGTTCTTC.

This clone was seen only a few times. The J gene is TRBJ1-2, the V gene TRBV11-2; 7 bases line up with TRBD1. The CDR3 consists of 15 residues. Germline loops: CDR1 SGHAT, CDR2 FQNNGV. V lost 5 bases to trimming and J lost 4 bases; unmatched junction nucleotides: 10. This chain's CDR3 is CASSPQGVTLYGYTF. The DNA of the CDR3 is TGTGCCAGCAGCCCGCAGGGGGTAACCCTCTATGGCTACACCTTC.

This clone has only one observation. The chain uses TRBV11-2 and TRBJ1-3; the D gene is possibly TRBD1 (6 bases). V was trimmed by 0 bases and J by 4 bases, leaving 7 bases between them. CDR1 and CDR2 (germline): SGHAT, FQNNGV. The CDR3 has 14 amino acids. The CDR3 DNA reads as TGTGCCAGCAGCTTAGACCAGGGGGGAAACACCATATATTTT. Residues: CASSLDQGGNTIYF.

The chain joins TRBV6-5 to TRBJ2-7; D is unresolved. V lost 6 bases to trimming and J lost 5 bases, with 11 bases between them. CDR1 is MNHEY and CDR2 is SVGAGI in the germline V gene. CDR3 length: 12 amino acids. The CDR3 nucleotides read TGTGCCAGCAGGGTTTTGAGGCACGAGCAGTACTTC. It is translated as CASRVLRHEQYF.

The rearrangement links TRBV28 to TRBJ1-3; maybe TRBD1 (6 bases). Trimming stripped 3 bases from V and 3 bases from J, with 9 bases between. In germline, CDR1 is MDHEN, CDR2 SYDVKM. CDR3 length equals 14 residues. The CDR3 DNA sequence: TGTGCCAGCAGTTTTCGAGGGGGTGGAAACACCATATATTTT. It codes for CASSFRGGGNTIYF. Based on the CDR3 plus reference TRBV28 and TRBJ1-3, the full variable domain is DVKVTQSSRYLVKRTGEKVFLECVQDMDHENMFWYRQDPGLGLRLIYFSYDVKMKEKGDIPEGYSVSREKKERFSLILESASTNQTSMYLCASSFRGGGNTIYFGEGSWLTVV.

As regards this clone: A far larger clone is only one base removed, so a read error is likely. The chain employs TRBV5-6 and TRBJ2-7, with D possibly TRBD2 on 7 matching bases. V was cut by 0 bases and J by 6 bases, with 13 bases left in between. CDR1 is SGHDT and CDR2 is YYEEEE in the germline V gene. The CDR3 is made up of 14 amino acids. Written as DNA, the CDR3 is TGTGCCAGCAGCTTGGTTCCAGGGGAGGGCGAGCAGTACTTC. Protein sequence: CASSLVPGEGEQYF.

The chain joins TRBV12-2 to TRBJ2-7; the table's D call, TRBD1, was not checked against the DNA. TRBV12-2 is classified as a pseudogene. This CDR3 contains 14 residues. The CDR3 sequence is CVPDKTDSTYEQYF. In DNA, the CDR3 is TGTGTTCCAGACAAAACCGACAGCACCTACGAGCAGTACTTC.

This chain uses TRBV18 with TRBJ2-3; 8 nucleotides agree with TRBD1. The trim removed 4 bases at V and 0 bases at J, leaving 3 bases unmatched. The length of the CDR3 is 15 residues. Germline CDR1 is KGHSH and CDR2 is LQKENI. The CDR3 nucleotides read TGTGCCAGCTCACGGGACAGGACCAGCACAGATACGCAGTATTTT. Amino acids: CASSRDRTSTDTQYF.

DNA for the CDR3: TGCAGCGTTGTTGAAGGGTTGAACACTGAAGCTTTCTTT. This encodes CSVVEGLNTEAFF. The chain is built from TRBV29-1 and TRBJ1-1, with D uncertain. The V and J ends lost 4 bases and 0 bases respectively, with 9 bases between them. CDR3 length: 13 residues. CDR1 and CDR2 (germline): SQVTM, ANQGSEA.